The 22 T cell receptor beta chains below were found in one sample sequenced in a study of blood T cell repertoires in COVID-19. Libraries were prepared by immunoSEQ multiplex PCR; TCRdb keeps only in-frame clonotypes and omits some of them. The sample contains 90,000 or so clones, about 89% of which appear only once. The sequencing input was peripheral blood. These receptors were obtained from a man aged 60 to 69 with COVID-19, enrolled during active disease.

The DNA for the CDR3 is TGTGCCAGCAGCGTTACAGGGGCGGCGAACACTGAAGCTTTCTTT. It yields the protein CASSVTGAANTEAFF. The chain employs TRBV5-4 and TRBJ1-1; TRBD1 matches at 7 bases. Germline lookup yields CDR1 SGHNT and CDR2 YYREEE (reference sequence). The CDR3 covers 15 residues. J gave up 1 base and V 4 bases, and 7 bases lay outside the gene matches.

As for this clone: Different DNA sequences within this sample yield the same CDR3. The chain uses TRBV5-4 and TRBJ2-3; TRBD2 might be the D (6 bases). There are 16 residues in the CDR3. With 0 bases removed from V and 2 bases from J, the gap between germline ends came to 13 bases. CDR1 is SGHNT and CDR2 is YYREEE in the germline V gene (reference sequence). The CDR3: CASSLVAGGDTDTQYF. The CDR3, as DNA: TGTGCCAGCAGCTTGGTAGCCGGAGGGGACACAGATACGCAGTATTTT.

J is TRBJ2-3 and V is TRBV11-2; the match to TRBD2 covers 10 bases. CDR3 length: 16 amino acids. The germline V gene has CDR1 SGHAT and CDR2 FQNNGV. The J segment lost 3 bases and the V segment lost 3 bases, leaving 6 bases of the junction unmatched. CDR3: CASSFTWTSGTDTQYF. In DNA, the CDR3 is TGTGCCAGCAGCTTCACATGGACTAGCGGTACAGATACGCAGTATTTT.

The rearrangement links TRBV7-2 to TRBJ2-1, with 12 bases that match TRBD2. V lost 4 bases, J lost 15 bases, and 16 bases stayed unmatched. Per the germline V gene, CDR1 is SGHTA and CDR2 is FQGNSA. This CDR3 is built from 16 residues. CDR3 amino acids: CASSYTLAGGPDSRFF. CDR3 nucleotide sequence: TGTGCCAGCAGCTACACCCTAGCGGGAGGGCCGGATAGCCGGTTCTTC.

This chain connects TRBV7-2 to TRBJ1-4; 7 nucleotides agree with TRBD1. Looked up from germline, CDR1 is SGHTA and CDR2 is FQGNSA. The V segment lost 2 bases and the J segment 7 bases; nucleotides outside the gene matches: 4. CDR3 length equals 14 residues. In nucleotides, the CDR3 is TGTGCCAGCAGCTTACAGGGGGTCGGTGAAAAACTGTTTTTT. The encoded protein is CASSLQGVGEKLFF.

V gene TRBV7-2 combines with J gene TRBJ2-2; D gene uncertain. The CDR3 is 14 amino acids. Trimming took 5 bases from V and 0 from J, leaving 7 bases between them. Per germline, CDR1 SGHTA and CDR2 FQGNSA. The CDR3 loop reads CASSGRTNTGELFF. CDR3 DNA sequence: TGTGCCAGCAGCGGGCGAACGAACACCGGGGAGCTGTTTTTT.

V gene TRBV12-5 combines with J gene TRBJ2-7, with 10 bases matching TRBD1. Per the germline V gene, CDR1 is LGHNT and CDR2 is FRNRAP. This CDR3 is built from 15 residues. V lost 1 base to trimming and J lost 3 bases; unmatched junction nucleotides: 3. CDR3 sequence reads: CASGLGGQGIYEQYF. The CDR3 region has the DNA TGTGCTAGTGGTTTGGGGGGACAGGGGATCTACGAGCAGTACTTC.

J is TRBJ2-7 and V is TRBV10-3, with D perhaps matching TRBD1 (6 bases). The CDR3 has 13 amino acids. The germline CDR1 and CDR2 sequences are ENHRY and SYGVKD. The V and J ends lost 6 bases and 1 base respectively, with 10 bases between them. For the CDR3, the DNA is TGTGCCATCAGGGTTCAGGGGTCCTACGAGCAGTACTTC. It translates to CAIRVQGSYEQYF.

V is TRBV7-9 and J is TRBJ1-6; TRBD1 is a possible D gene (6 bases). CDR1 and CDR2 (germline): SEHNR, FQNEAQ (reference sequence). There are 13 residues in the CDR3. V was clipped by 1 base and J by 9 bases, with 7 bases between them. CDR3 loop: CASSLGGGSPLHF. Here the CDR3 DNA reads TGTGCCAGCAGCTTAGGAGGGGGTTCACCCCTCCACTTT.

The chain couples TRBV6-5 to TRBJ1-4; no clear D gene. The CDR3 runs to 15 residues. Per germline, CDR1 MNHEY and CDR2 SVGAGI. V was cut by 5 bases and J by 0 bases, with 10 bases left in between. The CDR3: CASSLRHPTNEKLFF. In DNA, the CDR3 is TGTGCCAGCAGTCTTCGACATCCAACTAATGAAAAACTGTTTTTT.

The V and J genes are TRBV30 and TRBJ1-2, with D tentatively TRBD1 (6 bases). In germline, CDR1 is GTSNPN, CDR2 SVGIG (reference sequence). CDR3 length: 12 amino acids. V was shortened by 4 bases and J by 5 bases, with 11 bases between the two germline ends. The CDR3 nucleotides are TGTGCCTGGACCCGGGACACTTATGGCTACACCTTC. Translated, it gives CAWTRDTYGYTF.

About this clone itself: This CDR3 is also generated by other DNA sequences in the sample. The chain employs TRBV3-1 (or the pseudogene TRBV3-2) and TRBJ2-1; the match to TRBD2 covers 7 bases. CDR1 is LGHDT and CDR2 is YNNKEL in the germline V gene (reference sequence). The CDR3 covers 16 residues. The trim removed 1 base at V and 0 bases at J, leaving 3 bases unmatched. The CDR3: CASSQGLADSYNEQFF. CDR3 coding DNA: TGTGCCAGCAGCCAAGGACTAGCCGACTCCTACAATGAGCAGTTCTTC.

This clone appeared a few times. Here the CDR3 DNA reads TGTGCCAGCAGCGTAGATGGACAGGGGGGACTAGCGGGAGTCGGCACCGGGGAGCTGTTTTTT. Translating it yields CASSVDGQGGLAGVGTGELFF. The chain employs TRBV9 and TRBJ2-2, with TRBD2 matching 14 bases. The CDR3 is 21 residues long. Germline values: CDR1 SGDLS, CDR2 YYNGEE. V lost 0 bases to trimming and J lost 4 bases; unmatched junction nucleotides: 14.

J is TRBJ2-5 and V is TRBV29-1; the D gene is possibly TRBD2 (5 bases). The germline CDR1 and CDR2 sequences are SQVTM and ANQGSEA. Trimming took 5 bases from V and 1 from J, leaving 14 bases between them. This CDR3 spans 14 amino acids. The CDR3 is CSVLSLATQETQYF. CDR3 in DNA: TGCAGCGTTCTAAGTCTAGCCACCCAAGAGACCCAGTACTTC.

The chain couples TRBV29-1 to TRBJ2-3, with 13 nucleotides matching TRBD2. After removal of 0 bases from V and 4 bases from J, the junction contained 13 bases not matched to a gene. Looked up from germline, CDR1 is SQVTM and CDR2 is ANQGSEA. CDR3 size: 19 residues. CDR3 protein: CSVEEDPGLAGWSPDTQYF. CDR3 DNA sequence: TGCAGCGTTGAAGAGGACCCGGGACTAGCGGGATGGTCCCCAGATACGCAGTATTTT.

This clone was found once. CDR3 nucleotide sequence: TGTGCCAGCAGCCCCCTAGCGGACTCCTACGAGCAGTACTTC. Translated, it gives CASSPLADSYEQYF. V gene TRBV7-3 combines with J gene TRBJ2-7, with 7 nucleotides matching TRBD2. CDR1 is SGHTA, CDR2 FQGTGA, per germline. The CDR3 has 14 residues. The junction had 4 bases not matched to a gene; V was cut back by 5 bases and J by 0 bases.

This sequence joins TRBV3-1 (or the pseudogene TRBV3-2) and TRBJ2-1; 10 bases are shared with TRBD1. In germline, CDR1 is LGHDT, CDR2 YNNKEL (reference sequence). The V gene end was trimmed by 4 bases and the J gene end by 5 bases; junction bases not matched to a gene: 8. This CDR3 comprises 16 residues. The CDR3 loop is CASSRWGTGDNNEQFF. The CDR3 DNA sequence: TGTGCCAGCAGCCGCTGGGGGACAGGGGATAACAATGAGCAGTTCTTC.

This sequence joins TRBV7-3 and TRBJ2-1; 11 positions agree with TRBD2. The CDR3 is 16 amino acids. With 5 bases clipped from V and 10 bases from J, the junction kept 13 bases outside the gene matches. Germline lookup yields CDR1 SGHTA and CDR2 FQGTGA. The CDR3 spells CASSKEVLAGDGEQFF. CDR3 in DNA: TGTGCCAGCAGCAAAGAGGTACTAGCGGGAGACGGCGAGCAGTTCTTC.

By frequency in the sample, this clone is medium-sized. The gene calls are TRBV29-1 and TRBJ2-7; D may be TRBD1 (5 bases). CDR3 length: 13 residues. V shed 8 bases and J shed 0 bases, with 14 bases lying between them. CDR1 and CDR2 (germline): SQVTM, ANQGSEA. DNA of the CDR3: TGCAGCTTCAGGGTTGTCAACTCCTACGAGCAGTACTTC. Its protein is CSFRVVNSYEQYF.

Written as DNA, the CDR3 is TGTGCCAGCAGCCAAGAGGAGATCGGCCCCTATGGCTACACCTTC. This sequence encodes CASSQEEIGPYGYTF. The chain links TRBV3-1 (or the pseudogene TRBV3-2) to TRBJ1-2; D gene ambiguous. The length of the CDR3 is 15 residues. Germline-derived CDR1 and CDR2 are LGHDT and YNNKEL (reference sequence). V lost 0 bases and J lost 4, with 12 bases in between.

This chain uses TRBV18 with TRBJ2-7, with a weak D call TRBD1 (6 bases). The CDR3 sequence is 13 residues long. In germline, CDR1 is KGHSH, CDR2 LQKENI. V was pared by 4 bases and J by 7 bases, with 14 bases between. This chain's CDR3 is CASSLTGTSEQYF. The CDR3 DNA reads TGTGCCAGCTCACTGACCGGGACATCTGAGCAGTACTTC.

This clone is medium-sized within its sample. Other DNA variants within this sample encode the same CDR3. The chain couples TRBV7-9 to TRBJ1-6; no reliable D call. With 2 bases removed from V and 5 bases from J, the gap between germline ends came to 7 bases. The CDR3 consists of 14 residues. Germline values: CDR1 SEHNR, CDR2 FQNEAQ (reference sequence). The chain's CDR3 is CASSLSSHNSPLHF. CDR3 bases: TGTGCCAGCAGCTTAAGTAGTCATAATTCACCCCTCCACTTT.